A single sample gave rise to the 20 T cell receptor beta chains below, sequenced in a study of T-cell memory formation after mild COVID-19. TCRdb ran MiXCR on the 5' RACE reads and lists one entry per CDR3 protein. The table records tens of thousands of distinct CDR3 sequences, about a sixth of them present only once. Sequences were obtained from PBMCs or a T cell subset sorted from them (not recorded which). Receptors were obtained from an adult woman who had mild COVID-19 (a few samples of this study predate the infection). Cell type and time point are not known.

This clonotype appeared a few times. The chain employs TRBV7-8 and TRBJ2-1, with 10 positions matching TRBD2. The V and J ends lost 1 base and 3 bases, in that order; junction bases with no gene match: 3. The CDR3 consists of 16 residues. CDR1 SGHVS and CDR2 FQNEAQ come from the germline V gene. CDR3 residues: CASSLGLAGDYNEQFF. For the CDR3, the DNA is TGTGCCAGCAGCTTAGGGCTAGCGGGGGACTACAATGAGCAGTTCTTC.

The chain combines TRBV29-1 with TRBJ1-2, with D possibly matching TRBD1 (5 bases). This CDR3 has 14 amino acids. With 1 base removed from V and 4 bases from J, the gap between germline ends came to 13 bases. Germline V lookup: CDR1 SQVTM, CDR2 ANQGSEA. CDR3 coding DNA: TGCAGCGTTGAAGGTGGGGCAGATCCCTATGGCTACACCTTC. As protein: CSVEGGADPYGYTF.

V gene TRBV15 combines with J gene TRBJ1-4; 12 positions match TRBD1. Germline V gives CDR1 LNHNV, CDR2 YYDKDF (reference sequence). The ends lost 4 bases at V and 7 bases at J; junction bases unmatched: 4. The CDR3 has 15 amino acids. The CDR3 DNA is TGTGCCACCAGCACCACGGGACAGGGGGCTGAAAAACTGTTTTTT. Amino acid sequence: CATSTTGQGAEKLFF. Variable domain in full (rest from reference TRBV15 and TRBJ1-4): DAMVIQNPRYQVTQFGKPVTLSCSQTLNHNVMYWYQQKSSQAPKLLFHYYDKDFNNEADTPDNFQSRRPNTSFCFLDIRSPGLGDTAMYLCATSTTGQGAEKLFFGSGTQLSVL.

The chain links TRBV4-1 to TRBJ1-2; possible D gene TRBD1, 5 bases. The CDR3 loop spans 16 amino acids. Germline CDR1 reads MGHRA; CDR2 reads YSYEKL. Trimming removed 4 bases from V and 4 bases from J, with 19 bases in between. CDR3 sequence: CASSPLPQGKSYGYTF. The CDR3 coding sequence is TGCGCCAGCAGCCCACTCCCCCAGGGAAAGAGCTATGGCTACACCTTC.

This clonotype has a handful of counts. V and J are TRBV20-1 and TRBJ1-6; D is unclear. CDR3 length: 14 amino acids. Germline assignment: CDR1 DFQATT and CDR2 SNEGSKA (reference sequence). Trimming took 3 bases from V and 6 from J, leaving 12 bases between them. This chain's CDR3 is CSARSDEFNSPLHF. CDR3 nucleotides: TGCAGTGCTAGGTCGGACGAATTTAATTCACCCCTCCACTTT.

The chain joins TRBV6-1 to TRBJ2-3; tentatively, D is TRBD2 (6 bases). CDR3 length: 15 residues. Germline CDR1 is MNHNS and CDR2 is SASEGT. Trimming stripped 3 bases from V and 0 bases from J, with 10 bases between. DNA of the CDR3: TGTGCCAGCAGTGATTTTAGCGGTAGCACAGATACGCAGTATTTT. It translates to CASSDFSGSTDTQYF.

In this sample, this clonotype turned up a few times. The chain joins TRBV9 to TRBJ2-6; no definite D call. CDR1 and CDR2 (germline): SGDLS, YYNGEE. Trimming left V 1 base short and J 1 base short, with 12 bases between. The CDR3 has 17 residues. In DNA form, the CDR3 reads TGTGCCAGCAGCGTACGGATTCAAACTTCTGGGGCCAACGTCCTGACTTTC. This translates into CASSVRIQTSGANVLTF.

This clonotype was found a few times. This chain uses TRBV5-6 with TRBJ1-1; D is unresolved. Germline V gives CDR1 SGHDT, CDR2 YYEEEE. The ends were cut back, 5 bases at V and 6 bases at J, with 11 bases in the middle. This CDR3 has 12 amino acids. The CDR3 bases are TGTGCCAGCAGTACCGGGAAGGCTGAAGCTTTCTTT. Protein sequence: CASSTGKAEAFF.

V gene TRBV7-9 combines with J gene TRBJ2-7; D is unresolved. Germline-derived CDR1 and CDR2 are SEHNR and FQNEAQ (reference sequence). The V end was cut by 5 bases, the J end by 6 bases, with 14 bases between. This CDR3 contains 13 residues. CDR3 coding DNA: TGTGCCAGCAGCCCGATCCCGGGCGGCGAGCAGTACTTC. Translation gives CASSPIPGGEQYF.

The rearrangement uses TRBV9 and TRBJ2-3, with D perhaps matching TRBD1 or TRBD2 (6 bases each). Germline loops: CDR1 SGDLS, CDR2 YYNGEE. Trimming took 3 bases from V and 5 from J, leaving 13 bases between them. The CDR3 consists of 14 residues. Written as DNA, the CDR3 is TGTGCCAGCAGCGAGGGGGACTGGAAAGATACGCAGTATTTT. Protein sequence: CASSEGDWKDTQYF.

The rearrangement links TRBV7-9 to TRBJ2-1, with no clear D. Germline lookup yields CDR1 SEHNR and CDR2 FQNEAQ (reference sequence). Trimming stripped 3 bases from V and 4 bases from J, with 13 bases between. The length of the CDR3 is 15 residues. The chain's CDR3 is CASSFSTGGYNEQFF. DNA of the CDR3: TGTGCCAGCAGCTTTTCGACGGGTGGGTACAATGAGCAGTTCTTC.

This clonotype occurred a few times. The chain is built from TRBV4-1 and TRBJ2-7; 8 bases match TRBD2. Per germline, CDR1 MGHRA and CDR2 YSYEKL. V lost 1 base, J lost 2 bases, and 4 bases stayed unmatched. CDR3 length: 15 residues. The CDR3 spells CASSQVSGGAYEQYF. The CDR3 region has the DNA TGCGCCAGCAGCCAAGTTTCCGGGGGGGCCTACGAGCAGTACTTC.

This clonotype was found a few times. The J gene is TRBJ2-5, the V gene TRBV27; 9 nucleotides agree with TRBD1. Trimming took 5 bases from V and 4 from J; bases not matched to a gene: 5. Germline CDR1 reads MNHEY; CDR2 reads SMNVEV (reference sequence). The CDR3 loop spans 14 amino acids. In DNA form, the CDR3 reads TGTGCCAGCAGTCCCTGGACAGGGGCAGAGACCCAGTACTTC. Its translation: CASSPWTGAETQYF.

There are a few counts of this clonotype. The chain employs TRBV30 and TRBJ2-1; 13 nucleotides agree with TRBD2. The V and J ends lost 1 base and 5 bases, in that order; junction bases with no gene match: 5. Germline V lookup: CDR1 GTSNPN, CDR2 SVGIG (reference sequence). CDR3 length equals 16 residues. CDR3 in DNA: TGTGCCTGGAGTGGTGGGACTAGCGGGAATCACAATGAGCAGTTCTTC. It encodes CAWSGGTSGNHNEQFF.

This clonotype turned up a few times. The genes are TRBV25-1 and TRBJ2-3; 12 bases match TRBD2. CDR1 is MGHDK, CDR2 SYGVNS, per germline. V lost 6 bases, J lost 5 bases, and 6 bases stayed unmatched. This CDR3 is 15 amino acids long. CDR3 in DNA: TGTGCCAGCAGCTCTAGCGGGGGGGTACAAGATACGCAGTATTTT. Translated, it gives CASSSSGGVQDTQYF.

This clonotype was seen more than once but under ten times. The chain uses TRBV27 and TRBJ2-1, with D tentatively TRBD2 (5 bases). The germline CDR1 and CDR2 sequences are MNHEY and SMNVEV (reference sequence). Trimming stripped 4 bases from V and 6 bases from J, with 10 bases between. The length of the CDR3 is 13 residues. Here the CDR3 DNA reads TGTGCCAGCAGTTCTACTAGTTTCAATGAGCAGTTCTTC. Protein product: CASSSTSFNEQFF.

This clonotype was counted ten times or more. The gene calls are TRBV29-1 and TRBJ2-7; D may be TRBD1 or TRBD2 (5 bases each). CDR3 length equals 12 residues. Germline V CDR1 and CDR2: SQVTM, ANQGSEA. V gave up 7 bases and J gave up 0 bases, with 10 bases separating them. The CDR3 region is CSAGADSYEQYF. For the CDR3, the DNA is TGCAGCGCCGGGGCAGACTCCTACGAGCAGTACTTC.

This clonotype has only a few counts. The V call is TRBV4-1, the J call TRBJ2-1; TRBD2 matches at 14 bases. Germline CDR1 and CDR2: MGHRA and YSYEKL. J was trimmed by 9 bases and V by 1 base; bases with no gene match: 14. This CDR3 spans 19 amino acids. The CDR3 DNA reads TGCGCCAGCAGCCAAGTCTTTAAGACCGGGACTAGCGGGGGTTGTGAGCAGTTCTTC. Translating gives CASSQVFKTGTSGGCEQFF.

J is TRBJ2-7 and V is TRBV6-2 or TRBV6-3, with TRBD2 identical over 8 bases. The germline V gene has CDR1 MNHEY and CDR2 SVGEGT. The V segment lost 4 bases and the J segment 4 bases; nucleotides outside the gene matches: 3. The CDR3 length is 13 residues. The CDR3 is CASSLLAGYEQYF. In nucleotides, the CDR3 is TGTGCCAGCAGTTTATTAGCGGGGTACGAGCAGTACTTC.

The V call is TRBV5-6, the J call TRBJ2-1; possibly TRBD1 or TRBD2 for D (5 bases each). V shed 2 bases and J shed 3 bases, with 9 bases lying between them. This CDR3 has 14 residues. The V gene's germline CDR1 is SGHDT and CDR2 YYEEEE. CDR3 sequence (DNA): TGTGCCAGCAGCTTCGGGACGGACTACAATGAGCAGTTCTTC. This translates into CASSFGTDYNEQFF.